This T cell receptor beta chain is drawn from a study of shared clonotypes between healthy human individuals. Whole-study results and caveats: The study found about 5% of naive CD4 clonotypes shared across a few donors. Memory subsets generally showed lower estimated richness than naive subsets.

Per the original data handling: ImmunoSEQ output held junction-only sequences without quality scores, so filtering differed. Some clones are missing from TCRdb's copy, which holds only in-frame ones; the method was immunoSEQ multiplex PCR. That table is the source of V, J and clone size, and D and trimming were worked out from the DNA. The sample includes about 2.3 million clones, approximately 90% of them seen just once. This clone was detected once. Its antigen is not known. The V gene's germline CDR1 is MGHRA and CDR2 YSYEKL. The trim removed 3 bases at V and 4 bases at J, leaving 19 bases unmatched. CDR3 length equals 19 residues. Partitioning of CD4+ cells yielded a CD45RA+ naive subset and a CD45RA-negative memory subset.

The chain joins TRBV4-1 to TRBJ2-7, with 9 bases fitting TRBD2. The sequenced material came from naive CD4+ T cells from PBMCs. Subset defined: CD45RA+ positively selected. This receptor was obtained from a man aged 18 to 30 in good health. Some clones in this sample may be carry-over from other donors' samples. For the CDR3, the DNA is TGCGCCAGCAGCCACCTAACGGGGCTAGCGGGAACTACCGGATACGAGCAGTACTTC. Translating gives CASSHLTGLAGTTGYEQYF.